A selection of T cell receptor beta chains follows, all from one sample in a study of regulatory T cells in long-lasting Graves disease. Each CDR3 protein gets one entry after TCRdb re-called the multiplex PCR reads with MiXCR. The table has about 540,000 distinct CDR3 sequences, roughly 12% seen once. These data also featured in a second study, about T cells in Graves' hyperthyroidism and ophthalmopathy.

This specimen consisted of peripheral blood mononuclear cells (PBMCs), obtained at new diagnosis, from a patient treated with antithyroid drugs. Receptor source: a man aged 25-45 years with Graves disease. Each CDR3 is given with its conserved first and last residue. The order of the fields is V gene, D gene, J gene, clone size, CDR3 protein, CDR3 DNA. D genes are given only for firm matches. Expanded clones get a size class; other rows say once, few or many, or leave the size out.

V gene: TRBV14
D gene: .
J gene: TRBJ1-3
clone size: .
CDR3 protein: CASSQDYHGSNSGNTIYF
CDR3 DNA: TGTGCCAGCAGCCAAGATTATCACGGCAGTAACTCTGGAAACACCATATATTTT

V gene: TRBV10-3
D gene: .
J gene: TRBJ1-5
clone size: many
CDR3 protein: CAIGQAPSNQPQHF
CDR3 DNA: TGTGCCATCGGGCAGGCCCCCAGCAATCAGCCCCAGCATTTT

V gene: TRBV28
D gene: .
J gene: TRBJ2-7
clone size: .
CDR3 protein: CASSEEGNPIYEQHF
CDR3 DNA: TGTGCCAGCAGTGAGGAGGGTAACCCTATCTACGAGCAGCACTTC

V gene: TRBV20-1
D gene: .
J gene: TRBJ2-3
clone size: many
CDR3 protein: CSVRAAGGDTQYF
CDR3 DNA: TGCAGTGTTAGAGCGGCTGGGGGGGATACGCAGTATTTT

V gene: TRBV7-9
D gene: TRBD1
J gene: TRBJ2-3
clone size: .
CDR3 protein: CASRRDTGTGGADTQYF
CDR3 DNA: TGTGCCAGCAGGCGGGATACCGGGACAGGGGGGGCAGATACGCAGTATTTT

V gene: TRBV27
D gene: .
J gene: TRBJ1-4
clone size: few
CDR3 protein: CASSWRGISNEKLFF
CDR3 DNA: TGTGCCAGCAGTTGGAGGGGGATTTCTAATGAAAAACTGTTTTTT

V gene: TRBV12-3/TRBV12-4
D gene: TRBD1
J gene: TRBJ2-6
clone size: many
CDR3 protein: CATHRGSGANVLTF
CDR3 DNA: TGTGCCACTCACAGGGGCTCTGGGGCCAACGTCCTGACTTTC

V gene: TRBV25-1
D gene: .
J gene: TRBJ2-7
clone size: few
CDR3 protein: CASTPTGIYEQYF
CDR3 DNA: TGTGCCAGCACCCCGACAGGAATCTACGAGCAGTACTTC

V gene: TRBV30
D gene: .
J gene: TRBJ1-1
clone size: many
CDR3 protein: CAWIGGENPEAFF
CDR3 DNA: TGTGCCTGGATCGGGGGGGAGAACCCTGAAGCTTTCTTT

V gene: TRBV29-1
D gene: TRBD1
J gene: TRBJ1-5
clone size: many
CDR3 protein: CSVPADRATQPQHF
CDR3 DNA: TGCAGCGTCCCTGCCGACAGGGCCACTCAGCCCCAGCATTTT

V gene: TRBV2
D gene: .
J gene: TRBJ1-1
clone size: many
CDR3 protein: CASIYVSLTEAFF
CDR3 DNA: TGTGCCAGCATTTACGTGTCTTTGACTGAAGCTTTCTTT

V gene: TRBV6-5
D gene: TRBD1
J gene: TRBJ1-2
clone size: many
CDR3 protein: CASSYSPFRDRVDYGYTF
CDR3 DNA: TGTGCCAGCAGTTACTCGCCTTTCCGGGACAGGGTTGACTATGGCTACACCTTC

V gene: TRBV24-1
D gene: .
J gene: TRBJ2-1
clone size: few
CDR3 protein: CATSENPEGNEQFF
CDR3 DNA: TGTGCCACCAGTGAAAACCCGGAGGGGAATGAGCAGTTCTTC

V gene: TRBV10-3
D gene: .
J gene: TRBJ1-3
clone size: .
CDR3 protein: CAILVREGNTIYF
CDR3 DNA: TGTGCCATCCTGGTACGGGAAGGAAACACCATATATTTT

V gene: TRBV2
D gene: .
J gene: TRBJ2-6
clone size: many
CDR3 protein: CASLRTFFSGANVLTF
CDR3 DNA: TGTGCCAGTCTAAGAACCTTCTTCTCTGGGGCCAACGTCCTGACTTTC

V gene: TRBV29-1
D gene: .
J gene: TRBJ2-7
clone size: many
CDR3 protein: CSVGRRDWTYEQYF
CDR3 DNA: TGCAGCGTTGGGCGGCGGGACTGGACCTACGAGCAGTACTTC

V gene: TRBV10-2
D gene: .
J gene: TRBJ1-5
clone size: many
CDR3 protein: CASRGPNQPQHF
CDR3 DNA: TGCGCCAGCAGGGGACCCAATCAGCCCCAGCATTTT

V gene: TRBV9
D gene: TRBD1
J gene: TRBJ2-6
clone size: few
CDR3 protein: CASSPPGGQGAGGANVLTF
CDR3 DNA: TGTGCCAGCAGCCCCCCAGGGGGACAGGGGGCAGGTGGGGCCAACGTCCTGACTTTC

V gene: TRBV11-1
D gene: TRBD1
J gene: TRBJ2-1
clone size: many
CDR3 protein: CASSAGQGAGGSNEQFF
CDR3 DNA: TGTGCCAGCAGCGCAGGACAGGGGGCGGGCGGGAGCAATGAGCAGTTCTTC

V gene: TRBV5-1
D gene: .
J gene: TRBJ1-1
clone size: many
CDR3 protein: CASSSDSAMNTEAFF
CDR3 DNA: TGCGCCAGCAGCTCCGACAGCGCCATGAACACTGAAGCTTTCTTT

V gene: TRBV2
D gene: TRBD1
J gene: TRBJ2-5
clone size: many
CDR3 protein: CASSADRGYQETQYF
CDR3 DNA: TGTGCCAGCAGTGCAGACAGGGGGTACCAAGAGACCCAGTACTTC

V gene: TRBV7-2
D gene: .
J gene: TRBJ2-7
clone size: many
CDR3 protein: CASSLLRTSYEQYF
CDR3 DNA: TGTGCCAGCAGCTTACTGCGCACCTCCTACGAGCAGTACTTC

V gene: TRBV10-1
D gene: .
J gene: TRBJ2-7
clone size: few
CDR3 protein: CASSESKLLVPVYEQYF
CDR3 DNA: TGCGCCAGCAGTGAGTCGAAGCTTTTGGTCCCCGTCTACGAGCAGTACTTC

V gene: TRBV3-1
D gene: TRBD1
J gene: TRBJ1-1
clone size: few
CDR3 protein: CASSPSDRAGVKAFF
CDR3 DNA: TGTGCCAGCAGCCCTTCTGACAGGGCAGGGGTGAAAGCTTTCTTT

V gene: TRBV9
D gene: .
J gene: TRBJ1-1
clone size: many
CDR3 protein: CASSSRWEAFF
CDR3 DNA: TGTGCCAGCAGCTCCCGGTGGGAAGCTTTCTTT

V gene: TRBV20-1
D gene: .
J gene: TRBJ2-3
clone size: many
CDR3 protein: CSAEPRTGTDTQYF
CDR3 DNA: TGCAGTGCCGAACCCCGGACTGGCACAGATACGCAGTATTTT

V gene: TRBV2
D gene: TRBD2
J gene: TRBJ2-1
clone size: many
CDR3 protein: CASERELMKNEQFF
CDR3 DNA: TGTGCCAGCGAGCGGGAGCTGATGAAGAATGAGCAGTTCTTC

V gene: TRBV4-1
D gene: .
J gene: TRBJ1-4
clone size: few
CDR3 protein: CASSQAAGHTNEKLFF
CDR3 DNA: TGTGCCAGCAGCCAAGCGGCGGGACATACTAATGAAAAACTGTTTTTT

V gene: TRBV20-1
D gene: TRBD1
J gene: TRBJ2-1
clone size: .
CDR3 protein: CSAGGQASSYNEQFF
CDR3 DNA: TGCAGTGCTGGGGGACAGGCGAGCTCCTACAATGAGCAGTTCTTC

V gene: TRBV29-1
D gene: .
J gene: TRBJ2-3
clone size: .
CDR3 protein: CSVEYEESDTQYF
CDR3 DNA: TGCAGCGTTGAATACGAGGAATCAGATACGCAGTATTTT

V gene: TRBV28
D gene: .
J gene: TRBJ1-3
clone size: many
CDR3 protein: CASSSPVPGNTIYF
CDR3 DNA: TGTGCCAGCAGTTCCCCGGTACCTGGAAACACCATATATTTT

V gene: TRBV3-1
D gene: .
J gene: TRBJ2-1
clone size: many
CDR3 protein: CASSQFSYNEQFF
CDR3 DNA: TGTGCCAGCAGCCAATTCAGCTACAATGAGCAGTTCTTC

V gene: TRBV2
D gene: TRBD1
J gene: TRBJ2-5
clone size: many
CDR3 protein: CASSDRDSRQETQYF
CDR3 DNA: TGTGCCAGCAGCGACAGGGATAGTAGACAAGAGACCCAGTACTTC

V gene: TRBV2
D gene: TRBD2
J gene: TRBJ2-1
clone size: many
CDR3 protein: CASSPGLAGGVDEQFF
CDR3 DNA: TGTGCCAGCAGTCCCGGACTAGCGGGAGGGGTGGATGAGCAGTTCTTC

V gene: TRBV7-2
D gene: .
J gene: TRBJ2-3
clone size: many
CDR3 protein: CASSYQDSTDTQYF
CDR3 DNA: TGTGCCAGCAGCTATCAGGACAGCACAGATACGCAGTATTTT

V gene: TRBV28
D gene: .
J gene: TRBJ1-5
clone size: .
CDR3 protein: CASSFGGLEQPQHF
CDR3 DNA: TGTGCCAGCAGTTTTGGGGGGCTAGAGCAGCCCCAGCATTTT

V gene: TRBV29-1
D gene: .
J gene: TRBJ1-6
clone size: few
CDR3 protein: CSVGTDNNSPLHF
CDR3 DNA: TGCAGCGTTGGGACAGATAATAATTCACCCCTCCACTTT

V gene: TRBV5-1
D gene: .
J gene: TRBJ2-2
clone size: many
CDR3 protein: CASSLDLASTGELFF
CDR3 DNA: TGCGCCAGCAGCTTGGACCTAGCGAGCACCGGGGAGCTGTTTTTT

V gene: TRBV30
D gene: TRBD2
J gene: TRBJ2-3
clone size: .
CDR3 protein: CAWIISGSYTDTQYF
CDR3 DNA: TGTGCCTGGATTATTAGCGGGAGTTACACAGATACGCAGTATTTT

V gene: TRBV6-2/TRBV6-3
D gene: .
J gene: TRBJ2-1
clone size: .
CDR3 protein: CASRGPHNEQFF
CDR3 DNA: TGTGCCAGCAGGGGACCCCACAATGAGCAGTTCTTC

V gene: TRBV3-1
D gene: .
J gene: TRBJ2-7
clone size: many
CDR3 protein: CASSPGSYEQYF
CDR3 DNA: TGTGCCAGCAGCCCCGGGTCTTACGAGCAGTACTTC

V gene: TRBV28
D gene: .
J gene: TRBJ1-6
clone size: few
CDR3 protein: CASSLIGGRYNSPLHF
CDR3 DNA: TGTGCCAGCAGTTTAATTGGCGGACGGTATAATTCACCCCTCCACTTT

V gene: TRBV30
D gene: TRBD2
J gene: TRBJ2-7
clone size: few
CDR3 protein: CAWSARWGGTHEQYF
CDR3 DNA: TGTGCCTGGAGTGCCCGATGGGGGGGAACTCACGAGCAGTACTTC

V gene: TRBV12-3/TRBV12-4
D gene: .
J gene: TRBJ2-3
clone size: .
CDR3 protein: CASSPGAGRPSQGTQYF
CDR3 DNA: TGTGCCAGCAGTCCAGGAGCGGGGAGACCGTCGCAGGGGACGCAGTATTTT

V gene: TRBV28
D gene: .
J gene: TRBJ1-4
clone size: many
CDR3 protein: CASSPFYSGEGKLFF
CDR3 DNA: TGTGCCAGCAGTCCATTCTACTCCGGGGAAGGAAAACTGTTTTTT

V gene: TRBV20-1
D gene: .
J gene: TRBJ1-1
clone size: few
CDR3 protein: CSASVGGEQNTEAFF
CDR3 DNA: TGCAGTGCTAGTGTAGGAGGGGAACAGAACACTGAAGCTTTCTTT

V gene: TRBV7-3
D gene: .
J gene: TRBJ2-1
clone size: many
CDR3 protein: CASSRETYNEQFF
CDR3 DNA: TGTGCCAGCAGCCGGGAGACCTACAATGAGCAGTTCTTC

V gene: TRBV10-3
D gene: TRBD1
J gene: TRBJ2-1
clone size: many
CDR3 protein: CATKGQEDFNEQFF
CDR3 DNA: TGTGCCACCAAGGGACAGGAGGACTTCAATGAGCAGTTCTTC

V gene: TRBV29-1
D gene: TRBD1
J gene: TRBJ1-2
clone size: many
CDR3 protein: CSSDRGTF
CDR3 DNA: TGCAGCTCGGACAGGGGTACCTTC

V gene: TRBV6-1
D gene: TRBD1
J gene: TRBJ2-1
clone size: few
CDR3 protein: CASKSGTGNNEQFF
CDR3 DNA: TGTGCCAGCAAATCCGGGACAGGGAACAATGAGCAGTTCTTC

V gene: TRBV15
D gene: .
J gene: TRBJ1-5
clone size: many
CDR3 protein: CATSGSGHSGHSNQPQHF
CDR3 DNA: TGTGCCACCAGCGGGAGTGGACACAGTGGGCATAGCAATCAGCCCCAGCATTTT

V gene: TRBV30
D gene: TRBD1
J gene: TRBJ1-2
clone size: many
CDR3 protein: CAWTDRDGYGYTF
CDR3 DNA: TGTGCCTGGACAGACAGGGACGGCTATGGCTACACCTTC

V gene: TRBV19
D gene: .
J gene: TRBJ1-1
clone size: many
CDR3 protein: CASKRVPTTEAFF
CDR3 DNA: TGTGCCTCAAAACGGGTCCCGACCACTGAAGCTTTCTTT

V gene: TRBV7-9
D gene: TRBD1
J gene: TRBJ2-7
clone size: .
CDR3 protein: CASSPLQGKSVEQYF
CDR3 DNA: TGTGCCAGCAGTCCCCTACAGGGGAAGTCGGTCGAGCAGTACTTC